Included here is one T cell receptor (beta chain) sequence, with context. Its matching antigen is unknown. Generated by immunoSEQ multiplex PCR, the TCRdb table keeps only in-frame clones and is missing some. This table holds 120,000 or so clones, around 95% found once. This sample is part of a study of cytomegalovirus exposure and HLA in healthy donors. Findings and caveats of the study: For most TCR sequences rarity was the rule, although some public TCRs occurred in many donors. Reports showed the classifier diagnosing cytomegalovirus status with high specificity and sensitivity. Within the 120 or so validation repertoires, first-cohort TCR clusters tended to co-occur, according to a later analysis. Investigators reported over 150 TCR beta chains as tied to cytomegalovirus.

With 5 bases removed from V and 10 bases from J, the gap between germline ends came to 15 bases. Per germline, CDR1 LNHDA and CDR2 SQIVND (reference sequence). The CDR3 is made up of 13 amino acids. The chain is built from TRBV19 and TRBJ2-1; D might be TRBD2 (6 bases). Specimen: PBMCs. This TCR came from a man between 18 and 29 years old in good health and CMV-seronegative. The DNA for the CDR3 is TGTGCCAGTAGTCCCTACGGCGGGGCAGAGCAGTTCTTC. Translation: CASSPYGGAEQFF. The variable domain in full, completed from reference TRBV19 and TRBJ2-1, reads DGGITQSPKYLFRKEGQNVTLSCEQNLNHDAMYWYRQDPGQGLRLIYYSQIVNDFQKGDIAEGYSVSREKKESFPLTVTSAQKNPTAFYLCASSPYGGAEQFFGPGTRLTVL.